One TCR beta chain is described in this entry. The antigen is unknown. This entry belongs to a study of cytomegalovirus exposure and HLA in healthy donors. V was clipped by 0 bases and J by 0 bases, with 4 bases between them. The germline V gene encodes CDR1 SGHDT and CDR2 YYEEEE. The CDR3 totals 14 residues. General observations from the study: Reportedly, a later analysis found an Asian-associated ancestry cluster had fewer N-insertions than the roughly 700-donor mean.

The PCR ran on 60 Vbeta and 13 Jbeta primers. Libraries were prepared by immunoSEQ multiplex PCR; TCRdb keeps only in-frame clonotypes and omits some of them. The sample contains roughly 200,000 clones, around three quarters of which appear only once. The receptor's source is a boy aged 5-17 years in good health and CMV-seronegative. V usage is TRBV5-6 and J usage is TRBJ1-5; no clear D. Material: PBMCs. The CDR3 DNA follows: TGTGCCAGCAGCTTGGCAGTTAGCAATCAGCCCCAGCATTTT. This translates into CASSLAVSNQPQHF.